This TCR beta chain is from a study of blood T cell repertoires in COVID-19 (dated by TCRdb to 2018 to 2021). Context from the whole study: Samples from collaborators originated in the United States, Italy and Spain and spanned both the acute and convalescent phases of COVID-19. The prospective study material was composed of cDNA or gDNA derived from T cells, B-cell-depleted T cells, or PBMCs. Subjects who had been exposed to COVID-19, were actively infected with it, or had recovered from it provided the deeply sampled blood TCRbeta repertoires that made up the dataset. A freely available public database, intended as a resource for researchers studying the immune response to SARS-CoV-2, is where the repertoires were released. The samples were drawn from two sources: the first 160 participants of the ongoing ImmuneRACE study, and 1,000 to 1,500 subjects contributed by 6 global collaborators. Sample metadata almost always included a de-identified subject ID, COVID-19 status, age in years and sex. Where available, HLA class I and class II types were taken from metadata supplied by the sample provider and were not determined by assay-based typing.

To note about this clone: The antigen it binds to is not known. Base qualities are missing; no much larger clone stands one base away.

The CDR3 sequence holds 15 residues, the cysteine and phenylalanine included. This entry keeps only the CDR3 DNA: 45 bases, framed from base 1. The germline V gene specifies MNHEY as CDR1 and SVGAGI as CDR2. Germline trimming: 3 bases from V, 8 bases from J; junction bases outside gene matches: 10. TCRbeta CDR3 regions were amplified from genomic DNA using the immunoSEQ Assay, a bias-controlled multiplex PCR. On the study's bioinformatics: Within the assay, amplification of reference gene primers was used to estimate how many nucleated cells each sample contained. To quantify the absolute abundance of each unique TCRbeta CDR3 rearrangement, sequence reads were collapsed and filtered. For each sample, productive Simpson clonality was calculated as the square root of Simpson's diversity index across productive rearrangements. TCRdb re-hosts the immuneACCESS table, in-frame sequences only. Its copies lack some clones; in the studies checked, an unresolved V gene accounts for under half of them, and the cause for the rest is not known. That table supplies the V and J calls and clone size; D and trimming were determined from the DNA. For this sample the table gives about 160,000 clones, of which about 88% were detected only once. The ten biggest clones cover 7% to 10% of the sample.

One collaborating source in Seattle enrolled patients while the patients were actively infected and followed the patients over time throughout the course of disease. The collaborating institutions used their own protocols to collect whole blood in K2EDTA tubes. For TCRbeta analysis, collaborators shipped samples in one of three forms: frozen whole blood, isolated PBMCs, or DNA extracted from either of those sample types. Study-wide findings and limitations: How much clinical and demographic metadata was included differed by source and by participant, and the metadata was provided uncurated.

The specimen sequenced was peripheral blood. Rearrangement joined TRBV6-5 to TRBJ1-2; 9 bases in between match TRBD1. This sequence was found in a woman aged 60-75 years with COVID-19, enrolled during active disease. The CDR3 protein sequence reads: CASSYGTGRSSGYTF. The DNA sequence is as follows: TGTGCCAGCAGTTATGGGACAGGGCGGTCTAGCGGCTACACCTTC.